Following are 2 T cell receptor beta chains from one sample sequenced in a study of blood T cell repertoires in COVID-19. Measured with immunoSEQ multiplex PCR; TCRdb has only the in-frame clones, and not every one. The profile shows roughly 230,000 clones, about four fifths of them singletons. Material for sequencing was peripheral blood. The receptors shown here come from a woman over 75 with acute or convalescent COVID-19.

The rearrangement uses TRBV3-1 (or the pseudogene TRBV3-2) and TRBJ1-5; D is possibly TRBD1 (6 bases). CDR3 length: 15 residues. The V and J ends lost 4 bases and 3 bases respectively, with 13 bases between them. Germline assignment: CDR1 LGHDT and CDR2 YNNKEL (reference sequence). DNA of the CDR3: TGTGCCAGCAGCCGTTCACGGACAGCCAATCAGCCCCAGCATTTT. Its protein is CASSRSRTANQPQHF.

The chain uses TRBV5-4 and TRBJ1-4; tentative D call: TRBD1 (5 bases). Trimming pared 4 bases from V and 4 bases from J, leaving 11 bases between. The CDR3 contains 14 residues. CDR1 is SGHNT and CDR2 is YYREEE in the germline V gene (reference sequence). CDR3 sequence (DNA): TGTGCCAGCAGCCTCCGACAGAGTAATGAAAAACTGTTTTTT. This codes for CASSLRQSNEKLFF. Variable domain in full (rest from reference TRBV5-4 and TRBJ1-4): ETGVTQSPTHLIKTRGQQVTLRCSSQSGHNTVSWYQQALGQGPQFIFQYYREEENGRGNFPPRFSGLQFPNYSSELNVNALELDDSALYLCASSLRQSNEKLFFGSGTQLSVL.